The 13 T cell receptor beta chains listed next were all sequenced from one sample in a study of T cells after yellow fever vaccination. One entry per CDR3 protein results from TCRdb running MiXCR on the 5' RACE reads. The sample includes roughly 160,000 distinct CDR3 sequences, around 9% of them seen just once. The specimen was CD8+ T cells sorted from PBMCs, collected 45 days after the yellow fever booster vaccination. All receptors come from a man between 18 and 35 years old who received the YFV17D yellow fever vaccine.

V is TRBV4-1 and J is TRBJ2-7, with no clear D. This CDR3 region has 15 residues. Germline assignment: CDR1 MGHRA and CDR2 YSYEKL. Trimming left V 0 bases short and J 3 bases short, with 12 bases between. The CDR3 nucleotides are TGCGCCAGCAGCCAAGACTCATCACAATACTACGAGCAGTACTTC. It translates to CASSQDSSQYYEQYF.

The chain carries TRBV29-1 and TRBJ2-5; TRBD2 might be the D (5 bases). The CDR3 is 14 amino acids. Germline V gene sequence: CDR1 SQVTM, CDR2 ANQGSEA. V was trimmed by 1 base and J by 5 bases, leaving 14 bases between them. The CDR3 loop reads CSVEAGGPGETQYF. The CDR3 DNA is TGCAGCGTTGAAGCTGGCGGGCCTGGGGAGACCCAGTACTTC.

This sequence joins TRBV20-1 and TRBJ2-7; the D is unclear. The CDR3 spans 11 residues. The V end was cut by 6 bases, the J end by 5 bases, with 11 bases between. Germline loops: CDR1 DFQATT, CDR2 SNEGSKA (reference sequence). The CDR3 nucleotides read TGCAGTGCCCGCGCACCCGACGAGCAGTACTTC. Translation gives CSARAPDEQYF.

V gene TRBV4-1 combines with J gene TRBJ1-1; tentatively, D is TRBD1 (5 bases). This CDR3 comprises 13 residues. V shed 8 bases and J shed 0 bases, with 10 bases lying between them. Germline lookup yields CDR1 MGHRA and CDR2 YSYEKL. The CDR3 DNA follows: TGCGCCAGCGTATCACAGGTGAACACTGAAGCTTTCTTT. Protein: CASVSQVNTEAFF.

Only a few counts were recorded for this clonotype. The chain couples TRBV4-1 to TRBJ2-1; TRBD2 might be the D (7 bases). The CDR3 contains 17 residues. Trimming stripped 4 bases from V and 7 bases from J, with 23 bases between. Germline assignment: CDR1 MGHRA and CDR2 YSYEKL. The chain's CDR3 is CASSRQFSRGGSNEQFF. For the CDR3, the DNA is TGCGCCAGCAGCCGGCAATTTTCGAGGGGGGGCTCAAATGAGCAGTTCTTC.

This clonotype was seen only a few times. The V and J genes are TRBV20-1 and TRBJ2-1; 9 positions match TRBD2. V lost 6 bases to trimming and J lost 9 bases; unmatched junction nucleotides: 12. This CDR3 region has 14 residues. Germline values: CDR1 DFQATT, CDR2 SNEGSKA (reference sequence). As DNA, the CDR3 is TGCAGTGCCCCTCCGAGGACTAGCGATGCTGAGCAGTTCTTC. Its protein product is CSAPPRTSDAEQFF.

This clonotype was counted many times. J is TRBJ1-1 and V is TRBV4-3; D is undetermined. CDR1 is LGHNA, CDR2 YSLEER, per germline. Trimming took off 0 bases at V and 4 bases at J, with 6 bases between the two ends. The CDR3 length is 13 residues. CDR3 amino acids: CASSQEGLTEAFF. CDR3 coding DNA: TGCGCCAGCAGCCAAGAGGGTCTCACTGAAGCTTTCTTT.

This clonotype occurred many times. J is TRBJ2-7 and V is TRBV6-2 or TRBV6-3, with 8 bases that match TRBD2. The ends lost 8 bases at V and 2 bases at J; junction bases unmatched: 5. The CDR3 consists of 13 residues. Per the germline V gene, CDR1 is MNHEY and CDR2 is SVGEGT. This CDR3 reads CASGLAGPYEQYF. The DNA for the CDR3 is TGTGCCAGCGGCTTAGCGGGACCCTACGAGCAGTACTTC.

This clonotype turned up a few times. The chain employs TRBV12-3 or TRBV12-4 and TRBJ2-2; D is unresolved. This CDR3 has 18 amino acids. The ends were cut back, 2 bases at V and 2 bases at J, with 18 bases in the middle. CDR3 amino acids: CASSLTVVRLTNTGELFF. The CDR3 DNA is TGTGCCAGCAGTTTAACAGTTGTTCGGTTGACCAACACCGGGGAGCTGTTTTTT.

This clonotype was counted at least ten times. The V call is TRBV6-2 or TRBV6-3, the J call TRBJ2-2; D may be TRBD2 (6 bases). Germline assignment: CDR1 MNHEY and CDR2 SVGEGT. The CDR3 consists of 14 residues. Trimming took 4 bases from V and 9 from J, leaving 15 bases between them. The CDR3 coding sequence is TGTGCCAGCAGTTGGGACTTGTGGATCCGGGAGCTGTTTTTT. The encoded protein is CASSWDLWIRELFF.

The rearrangement uses TRBV12-3 or TRBV12-4 and TRBJ1-4, with 9 bases aligning to TRBD1. J lost 3 bases, V lost 7 bases, and 6 bases had no gene match. CDR3 length: 15 amino acids. The CDR3, as DNA: TGTGCCAGCACTGGACAGGGGCGCGCTAATGAAAAACTGTTTTTT. Translated: CASTGQGRANEKLFF.

This clonotype was found many times. The chain recombines TRBV7-9 with TRBJ2-5, with 13 nucleotides matching TRBD2. V lost 5 bases to trimming and J lost 2 bases; unmatched junction nucleotides: 5. CDR1 is SEHNR and CDR2 is FQNEAQ in the germline V gene (reference sequence). This CDR3 is 16 amino acids long. The CDR3 sequence is CASSPTSGGEQETQYF. Here the CDR3 DNA reads TGTGCCAGCAGCCCAACTAGCGGGGGGGAACAAGAGACCCAGTACTTC.

The chain carries TRBV10-3 and TRBJ1-5, with 8 positions matching TRBD1. Trimming at V came to 0 bases and at J to 4 bases, leaving 5 bases not matched to a gene. CDR1 ENHRY and CDR2 SYGVKD come from the germline V gene. This CDR3 contains 16 residues. The CDR3 DNA follows: TGTGCCATCAGTGAGTCGGCAGGGGGCCTTAATCAGCCCCAGCATTTT. This translates into CAISESAGGLNQPQHF.